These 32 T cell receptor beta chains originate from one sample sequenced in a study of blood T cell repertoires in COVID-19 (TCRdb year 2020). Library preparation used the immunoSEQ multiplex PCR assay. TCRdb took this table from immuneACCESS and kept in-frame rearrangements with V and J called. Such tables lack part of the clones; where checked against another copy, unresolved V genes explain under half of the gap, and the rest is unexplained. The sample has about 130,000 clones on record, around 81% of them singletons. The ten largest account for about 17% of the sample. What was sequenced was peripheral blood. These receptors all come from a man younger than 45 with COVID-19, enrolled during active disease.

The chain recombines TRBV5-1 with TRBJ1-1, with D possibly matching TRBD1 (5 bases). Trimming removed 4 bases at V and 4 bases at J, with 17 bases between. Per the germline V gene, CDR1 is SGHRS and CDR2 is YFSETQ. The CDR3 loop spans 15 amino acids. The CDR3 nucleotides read TGCGCCAGCAGCCCGGGGGTGGGTGGGAGCACTGAAGCTTTCTTT. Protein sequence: CASSPGVGGSTEAFF.

The CDR3 DNA reads as TGTGCCAGCAGCCAGATACAGGGGAATTCCTACGAGCAGTACTTC. Encoded protein: CASSQIQGNSYEQYF. The chain has TRBV4-2 and TRBJ2-7; 7 nucleotides line up with TRBD1. Per germline, CDR1 LGHNA and CDR2 YNFKEQ. The trim removed 3 bases at V and 1 base at J, leaving 6 bases unmatched. CDR3 length equals 15 residues.

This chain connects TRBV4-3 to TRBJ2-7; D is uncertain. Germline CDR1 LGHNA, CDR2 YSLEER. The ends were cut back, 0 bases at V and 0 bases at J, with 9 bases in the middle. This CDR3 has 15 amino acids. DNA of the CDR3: TGCGCCAGCAGCCAAGATTACTCTGTCTCCTACGAGCAGTACTTC. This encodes CASSQDYSVSYEQYF.

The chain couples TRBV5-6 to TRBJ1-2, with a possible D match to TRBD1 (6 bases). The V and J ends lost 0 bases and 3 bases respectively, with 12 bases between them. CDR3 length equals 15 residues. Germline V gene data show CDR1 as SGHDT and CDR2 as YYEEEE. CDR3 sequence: CASSLGTGWDYGYTF. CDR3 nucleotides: TGTGCCAGCAGCTTGGGTACAGGGTGGGACTATGGCTACACCTTC. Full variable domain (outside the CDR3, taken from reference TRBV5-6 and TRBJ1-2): DAGVTQSPTHLIKTRGQQVTLRCSPKSGHDTVSWYQQALGQGPQFIFQYYEEEERQRGNFPDRFSGHQFPNYSSELNVNALLLGDSALYLCASSLGTGWDYGYTFGSGTRLTVV.

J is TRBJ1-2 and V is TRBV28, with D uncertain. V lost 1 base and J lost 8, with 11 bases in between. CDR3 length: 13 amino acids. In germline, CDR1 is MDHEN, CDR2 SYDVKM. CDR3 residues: CASSLYQIMGYTF. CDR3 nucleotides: TGTGCCAGCAGTTTATACCAGATCATGGGCTACACCTTC.

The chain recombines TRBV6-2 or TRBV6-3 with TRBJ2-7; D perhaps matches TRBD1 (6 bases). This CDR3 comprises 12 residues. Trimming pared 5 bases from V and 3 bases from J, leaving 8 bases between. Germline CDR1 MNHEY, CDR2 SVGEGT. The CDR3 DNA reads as TGTGCCAGCAGTACGGACAGCTACGAGCAGTACTTC. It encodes CASSTDSYEQYF.

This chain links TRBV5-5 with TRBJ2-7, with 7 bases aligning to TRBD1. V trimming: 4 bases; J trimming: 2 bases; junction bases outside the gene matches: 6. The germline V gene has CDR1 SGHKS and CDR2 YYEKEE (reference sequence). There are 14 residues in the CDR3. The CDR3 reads CASSLGQVPYEQYF. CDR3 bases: TGTGCCAGCAGCCTAGGACAGGTCCCCTACGAGCAGTACTTC.

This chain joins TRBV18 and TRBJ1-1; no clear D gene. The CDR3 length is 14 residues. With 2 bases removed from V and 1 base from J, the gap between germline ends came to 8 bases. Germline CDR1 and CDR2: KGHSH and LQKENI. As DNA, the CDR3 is TGTGCCAGCTCACCAGGAGAAACGAACACTGAAGCTTTCTTT. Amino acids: CASSPGETNTEAFF.

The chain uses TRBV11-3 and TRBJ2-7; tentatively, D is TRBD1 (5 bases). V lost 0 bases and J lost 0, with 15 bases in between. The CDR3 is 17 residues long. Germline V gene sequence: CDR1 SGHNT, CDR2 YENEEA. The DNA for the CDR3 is TGTGCCAGCAGCTTAGATCTTGGACAAACCAGCTCCTACGAGCAGTACTTC. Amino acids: CASSLDLGQTSSYEQYF. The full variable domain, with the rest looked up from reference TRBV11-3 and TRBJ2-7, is EAGVVQSPRYKIIEKKQPVAFWCNPISGHNTLYWYLQNLGQGPELLIRYENEEAVDDSQLPKDRFSAERLKGVDSTLKIQPAELGDSAVYLCASSLDLGQTSSYEQYFGPGTRLTVT.

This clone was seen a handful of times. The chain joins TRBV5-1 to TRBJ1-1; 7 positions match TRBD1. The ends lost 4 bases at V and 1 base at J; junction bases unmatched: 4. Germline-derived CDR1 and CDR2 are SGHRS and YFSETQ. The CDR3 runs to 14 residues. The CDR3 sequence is CASSVGQPNTEAFF. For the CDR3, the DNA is TGCGCCAGCAGCGTGGGACAGCCGAACACTGAAGCTTTCTTT.

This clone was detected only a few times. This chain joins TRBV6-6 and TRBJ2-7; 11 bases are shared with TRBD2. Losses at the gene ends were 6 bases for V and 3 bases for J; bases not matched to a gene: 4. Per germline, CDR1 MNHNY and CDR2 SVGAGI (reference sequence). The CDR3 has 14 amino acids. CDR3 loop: CASRGTSGSYEQYF. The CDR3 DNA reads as TGTGCCAGCAGGGGAACTAGCGGGAGCTACGAGCAGTACTTC.

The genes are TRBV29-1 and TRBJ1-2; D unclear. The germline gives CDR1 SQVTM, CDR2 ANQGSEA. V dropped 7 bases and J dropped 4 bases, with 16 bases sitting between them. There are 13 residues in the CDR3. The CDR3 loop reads CSARTPGGYGYTF. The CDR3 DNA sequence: TGCAGCGCCCGGACTCCCGGAGGCTATGGCTACACCTTC.

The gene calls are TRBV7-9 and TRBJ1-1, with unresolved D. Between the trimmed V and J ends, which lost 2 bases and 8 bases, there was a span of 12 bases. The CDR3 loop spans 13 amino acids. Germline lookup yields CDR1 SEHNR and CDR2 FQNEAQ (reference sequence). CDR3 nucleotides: TGTGCCAGCAGCTTATTATCGACAAACGAAGCTTTCTTT. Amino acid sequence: CASSLLSTNEAFF.

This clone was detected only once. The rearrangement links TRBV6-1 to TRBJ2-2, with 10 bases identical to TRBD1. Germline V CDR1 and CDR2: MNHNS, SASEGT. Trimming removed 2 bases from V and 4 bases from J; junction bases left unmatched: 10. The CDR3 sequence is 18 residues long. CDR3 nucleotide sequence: TGTGCCAGCAGTGAATTGGGGGGACAGGGGTCGGGCACCGGGGAGCTGTTTTTT. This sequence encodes CASSELGGQGSGTGELFF.

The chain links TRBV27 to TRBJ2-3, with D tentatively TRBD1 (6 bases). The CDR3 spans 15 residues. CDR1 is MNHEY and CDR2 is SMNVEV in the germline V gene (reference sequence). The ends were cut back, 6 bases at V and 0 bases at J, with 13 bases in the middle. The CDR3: CASSPGHESTDTQYF. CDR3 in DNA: TGTGCCAGCAGCCCGGGACACGAGAGCACAGATACGCAGTATTTT.

DNA of the CDR3: TGTGCCAGCAGCCAACTCGGTTCGGGTACTGAAGCTTTCTTT. It codes for CASSQLGSGTEAFF. This chain links TRBV14 with TRBJ1-1; D remains ambiguous. This CDR3 has 14 amino acids. The germline CDR1 and CDR2 sequences are SGHDN and FVKESK. V dropped 2 bases and J dropped 5 bases, with 12 bases sitting between them.

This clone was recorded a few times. The CDR3 region has the DNA TGTGCCAGCAGCGTAGGGCCCGATCACACAGATACGCAGTATTTT. It translates to CASSVGPDHTDTQYF. V usage is TRBV9 and J usage is TRBJ2-3; D unresolved. Per the germline V gene, CDR1 is SGDLS and CDR2 is YYNGEE. V lost 0 bases, J lost 2 bases, and 10 bases lay in between. The CDR3 is 15 residues long.

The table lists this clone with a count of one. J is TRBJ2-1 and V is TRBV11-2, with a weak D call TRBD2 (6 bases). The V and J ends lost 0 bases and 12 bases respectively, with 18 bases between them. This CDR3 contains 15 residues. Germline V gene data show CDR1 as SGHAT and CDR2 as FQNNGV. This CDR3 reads CASSLDSGRSGRQFF. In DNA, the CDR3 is TGTGCCAGCAGCTTAGATTCGGGGCGCTCCGGGAGGCAGTTCTTC.

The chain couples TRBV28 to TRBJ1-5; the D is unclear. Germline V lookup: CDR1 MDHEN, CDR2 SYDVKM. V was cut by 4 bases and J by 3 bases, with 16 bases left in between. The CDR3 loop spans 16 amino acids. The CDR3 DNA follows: TGTGCCAGCAGTTCACCGGGCGGGGTCTACAATCAGCCCCAGCATTTT. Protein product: CASSSPGGVYNQPQHF.

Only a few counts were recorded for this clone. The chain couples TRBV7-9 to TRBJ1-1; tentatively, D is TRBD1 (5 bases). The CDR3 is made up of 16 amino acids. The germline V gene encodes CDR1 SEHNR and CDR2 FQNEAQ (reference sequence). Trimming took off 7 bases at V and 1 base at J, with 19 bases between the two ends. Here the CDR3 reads CASTPRGGEQNTEAFF. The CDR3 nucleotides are TGTGCCAGCACTCCCCGGGGGGGGGAACAGAACACTGAAGCTTTCTTT.

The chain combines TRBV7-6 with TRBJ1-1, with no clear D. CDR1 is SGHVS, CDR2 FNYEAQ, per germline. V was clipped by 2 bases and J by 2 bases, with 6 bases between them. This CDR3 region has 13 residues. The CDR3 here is CASSLLGNTEAFF. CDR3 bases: TGTGCCAGCAGCTTACTAGGAAACACTGAAGCTTTCTTT.

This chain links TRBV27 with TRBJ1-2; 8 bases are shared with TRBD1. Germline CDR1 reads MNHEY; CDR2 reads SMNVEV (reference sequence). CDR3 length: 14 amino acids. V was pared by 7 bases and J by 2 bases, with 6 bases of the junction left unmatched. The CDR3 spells CASTTRTGNYGYTF. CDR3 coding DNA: TGTGCCAGCACGACCAGGACAGGGAACTATGGCTACACCTTC.

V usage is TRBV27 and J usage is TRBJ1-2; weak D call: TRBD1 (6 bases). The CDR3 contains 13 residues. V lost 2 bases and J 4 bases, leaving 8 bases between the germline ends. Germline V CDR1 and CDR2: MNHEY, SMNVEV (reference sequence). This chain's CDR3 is CASSLTGSYGYTF. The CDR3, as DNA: TGTGCCAGCAGTTTAACAGGGTCCTATGGCTACACCTTC.

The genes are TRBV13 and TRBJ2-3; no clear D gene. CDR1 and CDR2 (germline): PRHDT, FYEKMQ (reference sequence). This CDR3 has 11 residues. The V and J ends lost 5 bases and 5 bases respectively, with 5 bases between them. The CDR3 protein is CASSPLDTQYF. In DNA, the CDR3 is TGTGCCAGCAGCCCCCTAGATACGCAGTATTTT.

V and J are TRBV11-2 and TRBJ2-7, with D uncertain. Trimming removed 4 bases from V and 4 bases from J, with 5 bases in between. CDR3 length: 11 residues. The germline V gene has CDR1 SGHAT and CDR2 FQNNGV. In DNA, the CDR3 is TGTGCCAGCAGCTCCACTTACGAGCAGTACTTC. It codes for CASSSTYEQYF.

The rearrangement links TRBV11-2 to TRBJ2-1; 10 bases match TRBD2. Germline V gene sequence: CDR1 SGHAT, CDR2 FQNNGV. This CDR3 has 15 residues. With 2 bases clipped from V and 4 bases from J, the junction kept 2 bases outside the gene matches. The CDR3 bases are TGTGCCAGCAGCTTAACTAGCGGGACGTACAATGAGCAGTTCTTC. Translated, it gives CASSLTSGTYNEQFF.

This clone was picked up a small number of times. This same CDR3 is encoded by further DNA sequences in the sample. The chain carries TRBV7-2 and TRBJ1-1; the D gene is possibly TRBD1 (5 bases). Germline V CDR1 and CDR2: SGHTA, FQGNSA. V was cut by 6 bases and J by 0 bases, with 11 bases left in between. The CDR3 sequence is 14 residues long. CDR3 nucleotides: TGTGCCAGCAGTTTCTCAGGGATGAACACTGAAGCTTTCTTT. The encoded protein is CASSFSGMNTEAFF.

CDR3 DNA sequence: TGTGCCAGCAGTGCTAGTCCAGCGGGGGGCTCTCAGTACTTC. This translates into CASSASPAGGSQYF. The gene calls are TRBV28 and TRBJ2-7, with 9 bases fitting TRBD2. This CDR3 has 14 residues. V shed 5 bases and J 10 bases; nucleotides not matched to a gene: 12. CDR1 MDHEN and CDR2 SYDVKM come from the germline V gene.

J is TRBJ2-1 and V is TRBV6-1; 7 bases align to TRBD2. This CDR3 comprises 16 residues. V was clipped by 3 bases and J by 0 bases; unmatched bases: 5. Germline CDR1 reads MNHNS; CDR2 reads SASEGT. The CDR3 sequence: CASSDFSGASYNEQFF. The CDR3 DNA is TGTGCCAGCAGTGATTTCAGCGGGGCCTCCTACAATGAGCAGTTCTTC.

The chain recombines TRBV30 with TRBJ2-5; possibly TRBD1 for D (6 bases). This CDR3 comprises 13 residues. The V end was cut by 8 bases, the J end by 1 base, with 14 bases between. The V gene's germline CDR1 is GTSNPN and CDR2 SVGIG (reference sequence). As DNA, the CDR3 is TGTGCCGGGACCCCAGGGGCCCAAGAGACCCAGTACTTC. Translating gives CAGTPGAQETQYF.

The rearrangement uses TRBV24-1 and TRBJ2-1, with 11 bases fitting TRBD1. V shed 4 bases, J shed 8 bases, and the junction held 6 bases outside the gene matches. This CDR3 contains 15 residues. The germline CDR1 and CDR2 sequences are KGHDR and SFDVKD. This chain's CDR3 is CATSDRGQGGDEQFF. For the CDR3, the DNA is TGTGCCACCAGTGACCGGGGACAGGGGGGGGATGAGCAGTTCTTC.

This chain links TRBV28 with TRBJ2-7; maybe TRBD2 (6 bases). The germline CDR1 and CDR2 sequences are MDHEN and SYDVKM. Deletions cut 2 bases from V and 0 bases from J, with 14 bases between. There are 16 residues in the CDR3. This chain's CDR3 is CASSLKLGLSSYEQYF. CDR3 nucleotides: TGTGCCAGCAGTTTAAAATTGGGACTTAGCTCCTACGAGCAGTACTTC.